This T cell receptor (beta chain) appears in the sequencing data of a study of vaccination effects on CD4 cells after COVID-19. Profiled with immunoSEQ multiplex PCR; TCRdb holds only in-frame clones, not every one. The sample lists around 40,000 clones; around 67% were seen once. About this clone: The antigen remains undetermined.

CDR1 and CDR2 from the germline V gene are SGHTA and FQGNSA. Trimming pared 6 bases from V and 6 bases from J, leaving 12 bases between. The CDR3 contains 13 residues. Ahead of sequencing, the ViraFEST assay grew antigen-specific CD4+ T cells using viral peptide pools. Cultured cells yielded isolated CD4+ T cells after roughly 11 days. The person acquired a PCR-confirmed SARS-CoV-2 infection between March and December 2020. The sequencing here drew on CD4+ T cells from PBMCs cultured with a peptide pool, taken before COVID-19 vaccination. This chain connects TRBV7-2 to TRBJ2-1; D gene uncertain. The sequence was obtained from a human donor who had a prior SARS-CoV-2 infection. The CDR3 reads CASSAGRFNEQFF. The CDR3 bases are TGTGCCAGCAGTGCCGGGCGGTTCAATGAGCAGTTCTTC. Complete variable domain (other parts from reference TRBV7-2 and TRBJ2-1): GAGVSQSPSNKVTEKGKDVELRCDPISGHTALYWYRQSLGQGLEFLIYFQGNSAPDKSGLPSDRFSAERTGGSVSTLTIQRTQQEDSAVYLCASSAGRFNEQFFGPGTRLTVL.